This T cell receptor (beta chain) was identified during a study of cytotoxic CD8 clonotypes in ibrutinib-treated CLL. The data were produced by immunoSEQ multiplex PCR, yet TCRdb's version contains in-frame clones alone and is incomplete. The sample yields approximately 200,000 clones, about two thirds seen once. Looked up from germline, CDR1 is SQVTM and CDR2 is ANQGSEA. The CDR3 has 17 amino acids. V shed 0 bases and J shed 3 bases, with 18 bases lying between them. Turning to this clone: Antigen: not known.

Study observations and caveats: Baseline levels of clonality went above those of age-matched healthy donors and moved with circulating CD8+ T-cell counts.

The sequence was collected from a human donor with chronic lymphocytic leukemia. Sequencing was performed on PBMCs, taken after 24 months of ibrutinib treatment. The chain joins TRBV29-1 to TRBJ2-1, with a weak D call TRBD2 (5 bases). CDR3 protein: CSVEDPRRSGDYNEQFF. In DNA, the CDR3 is TGCAGCGTTGAAGACCCGAGGAGGAGCGGCGACTACAATGAGCAGTTCTTC.